The next 20 T cell receptor beta chains were all read from a single sample in a study of blood T cell repertoires in COVID-19. Assay used: immunoSEQ multiplex PCR; TCRdb lists only in-frame clones, some missing. The sample holds about 400,000 clones, 87% seen once. Sequencing used PBMCs or T cells enriched from blood (not recorded which). All receptors derive from a woman aged 25 to 39 who had recovered from COVID-19.

The chain uses TRBV28 and TRBJ1-1; no clear D gene. Germline loops: CDR1 MDHEN, CDR2 SYDVKM. The CDR3 loop spans 13 amino acids. Trimming left V 3 bases short and J 1 base short, with 6 bases between. The CDR3, as DNA: TGTGCCAGCAGTTTCCCACAGAACACTGAAGCTTTCTTT. Encoded protein: CASSFPQNTEAFF.

The V gene is TRBV5-4, the J gene TRBJ2-5; TRBD2 aligns across 7 bases. The CDR3 is 15 amino acids. Germline-derived CDR1 and CDR2 are SGHNT and YYREEE (reference sequence). J gave up 1 base and V 4 bases, and 7 bases lay outside the gene matches. The CDR3 is CASSLTSASQETQYF. CDR3 nucleotide sequence: TGTGCCAGCAGCCTCACTAGCGCATCCCAAGAGACCCAGTACTTC.

The chain recombines TRBV2 with TRBJ2-7; 12 bases are a match to TRBD2. V lost 11 bases and J lost 0; bases outside the gene matches: 5. The CDR3 totals 14 residues. Germline V gene data show CDR1 as SNHLY and CDR2 as FYNNEI. CDR3 nucleotide sequence: TGTGCCTCCGGACTAGCGGGGTCCTCCTACGAGCAGTACTTC. The encoded protein is CASGLAGSSYEQYF.

V usage is TRBV5-5 and J usage is TRBJ2-7; D possibly corresponds to TRBD2 (6 bases). The CDR3 consists of 14 residues. V lost 5 bases and J lost 0, with 12 bases in between. From germline, CDR1 is SGHKS and CDR2 YYEKEE (reference sequence). The CDR3 coding sequence is TGTGCCAGCAGTCAGGACTATAACTCCTACGAGCAGTACTTC. The encoded protein is CASSQDYNSYEQYF.

This clone was counted only a few times. This chain joins TRBV3-1 (or the pseudogene TRBV3-2) and TRBJ2-3; D not certain. Germline lookup yields CDR1 LGHDT and CDR2 YNNKEL (reference sequence). The CDR3 covers 12 residues. V was pared by 3 bases and J by 6 bases, with 7 bases between. CDR3 region: CASSQSSDTQYF. In DNA form, the CDR3 reads TGTGCCAGCAGCCAGTCTTCGGATACGCAGTATTTT.

This chain's CDR3 is CASRGPQGLSNEQYF. The CDR3 nucleotides read TGCGCCAGCAGGGGTCCGCAGGGCCTTAGTAACGAGCAGTACTTC. This chain uses TRBV10-2 with TRBJ2-7; a weak D match, TRBD1 (5 bases). Trimming stripped 6 bases from V and 5 bases from J, with 20 bases between. The CDR3 has 15 amino acids. CDR1 and CDR2 (germline): WSHSY, SAAADI.

The chain links TRBV6-2 or TRBV6-3 to TRBJ2-4, with TRBD1 matching 11 bases. The CDR3 has 15 residues. Germline V CDR1 and CDR2: MNHEY, SVGEGT. V gave up 2 bases and J gave up 7 bases; unmatched junction bases: 4. CDR3 nucleotide sequence: TGTGCCAGCAGTTACGGACAGGGGGCCTACAACATTCAGTACTTC. It codes for CASSYGQGAYNIQYF.

This clone has just one count. Other DNA sequences in this specimen translate into the identical CDR3. This sequence joins TRBV19 and TRBJ1-1; a possible D gene is TRBD1 (5 bases). There are 14 residues in the CDR3. Germline CDR1 reads LNHDA; CDR2 reads SQIVND (reference sequence). Trimming cost V 1 base and J 1 base, with 7 bases left between them. CDR3 sequence reads: CASSIGQGNTEAFF. The CDR3 DNA is TGTGCCAGTAGTATAGGGCAGGGGAACACTGAAGCTTTCTTT.

As DNA, the CDR3 is TGCGCCAGCAGCCAAGGAACAGTGTCCGTCCTCTCTGGGGCCAACGTCCTGACTTTC. It specifies CASSQGTVSVLSGANVLTF. This rearrangement joins TRBV4-1 to TRBJ2-6; D not resolved. This CDR3 spans 19 amino acids. Germline assignment: CDR1 MGHRA and CDR2 YSYEKL. V was cut by 1 base and J by 0 bases, with 16 bases left in between.

The genes are TRBV7-9 and TRBJ1-1; D is ambiguous. This CDR3 comprises 15 residues. Germline loops: CDR1 SEHNR, CDR2 FQNEAQ (reference sequence). V gave up 5 bases and J gave up 2 bases, with 15 bases separating them. CDR3 coding DNA: TGTGCCAGCAGCCCCGAGCGCGCAGTCAACACTGAAGCTTTCTTT. Protein product: CASSPERAVNTEAFF.

This chain joins TRBV10-3 and TRBJ2-2; 10 positions match TRBD1. Looked up from germline, CDR1 is ENHRY and CDR2 is SYGVKD. The CDR3 sequence is 14 residues long. With 4 bases clipped from V and 4 bases from J, the junction kept 0 bases outside the gene matches. The CDR3, as DNA: TGTGCCATCAGTGGGACAGGGGGCACCGGGGAGCTGTTTTTT. Residues: CAISGTGGTGELFF.

The V gene is TRBV9, the J gene TRBJ2-7; 11 bases line up with TRBD2. Trimming cost V 4 bases and J 2 bases; bases outside gene matches: 2. In germline, CDR1 is SGDLS, CDR2 YYNGEE. There are 14 residues in the CDR3. The CDR3 region has the DNA TGTGCCAGCAGCCCGGGACTAGCGGCCTACGAGCAGTACTTC. Encoded protein: CASSPGLAAYEQYF.

The rearrangement uses TRBV3-1 (or the pseudogene TRBV3-2) and TRBJ2-1; 11 bases match TRBD2. Germline values: CDR1 LGHDT, CDR2 YNNKEL (reference sequence). V shed 6 bases, J shed 8 bases, and the junction held 12 bases outside the gene matches. This CDR3 contains 16 residues. CDR3 amino acids: CASSPFSGRANHEQFF. The CDR3, as DNA: TGTGCCAGCAGTCCGTTTAGCGGGAGGGCCAACCATGAGCAGTTCTTC.

CDR3 in DNA: TGTGCCAGCAGTCATCCCCGGTCCGAATTGAATGGCTACACCTTC. Its translation: CASSHPRSELNGYTF. The chain couples TRBV6-2 or TRBV6-3 to TRBJ1-2; D uncertain. V was shortened by 5 bases and J by 6 bases, with 19 bases between the two germline ends. The CDR3 sequence is 15 residues long. CDR1 is MNHEY, CDR2 SVGEGT, per germline.

This clone showed up just a few times. This chain uses TRBV28 with TRBJ1-6; 8 nucleotides agree with TRBD1. The V segment lost 5 bases and the J segment 10 bases; nucleotides outside the gene matches: 7. The CDR3 consists of 14 residues. Germline assignment: CDR1 MDHEN and CDR2 SYDVKM. Here the CDR3 DNA reads TGTGCCAGCAGTGTCGGACAGGGTTGGTCACCCCTCCACTTT. It encodes CASSVGQGWSPLHF. Full variable domain (rest looked up from reference TRBV28 and TRBJ1-6): DVKVTQSSRYLVKRTGEKVFLECVQDMDHENMFWYRQDPGLGLRLIYFSYDVKMKEKGDIPEGYSVSREKKERFSLILESASTNQTSMYLCASSVGQGWSPLHFGNGTRLTVT.

DNA for the CDR3: TGTGCCAGCAGTGATGAGGAAGGATATGGCTACACCTTC. Translation gives CASSDEEGYGYTF. The V gene is TRBV2, the J gene TRBJ1-2; D ambiguous. The CDR3 loop spans 13 amino acids. CDR1 and CDR2 from the germline V gene are SNHLY and FYNNEI. The ends were cut back, 3 bases at V and 5 bases at J, with 10 bases in the middle.

The CDR3 protein is CASSFTSGSFTDTQYF. CDR3 DNA sequence: TGCGCCAGCAGCTTTACTAGCGGGAGCTTCACAGATACGCAGTATTTT. The chain couples TRBV5-1 to TRBJ2-3; 11 nucleotides align to TRBD2. CDR3 size: 16 residues. Germline lookup yields CDR1 SGHRS and CDR2 YFSETQ. The ends lost 2 bases at V and 2 bases at J; junction bases unmatched: 4.

The genes are TRBV19 and TRBJ1-5; no reliable D call. The CDR3 consists of 12 residues. Trimming pared 6 bases from V and 4 bases from J, leaving 7 bases between. The germline V gene encodes CDR1 LNHDA and CDR2 SQIVND (reference sequence). The CDR3 reads CASSPPNQPQHF. CDR3 DNA: TGTGCCAGTAGCCCCCCGAATCAGCCCCAGCATTTT.

This clone appeared once. The junction shows a germline mismatch at one end, possibly a read error. The chain combines TRBV7-7 with TRBJ2-1, with 9 bases identical to TRBD2. Germline loops: CDR1 SSHAT, CDR2 FNYEAQ (reference sequence). This CDR3 comprises 14 residues. This chain's CDR3 is CASSPGTSLNEQFF. The CDR3 nucleotides are TGTGCTAGCAGCCCCGGGACTAGCCTCAATGAGCAGTTCTTC.

This rearrangement joins TRBV28 to TRBJ1-4; D uncertain. CDR1 and CDR2 from the germline V gene are MDHEN and SYDVKM. Trimming stripped 3 bases from V and 8 bases from J, with 13 bases between. The CDR3 is 14 amino acids. CDR3 DNA: TGTGCCAGCAGTTTGGGCGGGATGGAAGAAAAACTGTTTTTT. Residues: CASSLGGMEEKLFF.